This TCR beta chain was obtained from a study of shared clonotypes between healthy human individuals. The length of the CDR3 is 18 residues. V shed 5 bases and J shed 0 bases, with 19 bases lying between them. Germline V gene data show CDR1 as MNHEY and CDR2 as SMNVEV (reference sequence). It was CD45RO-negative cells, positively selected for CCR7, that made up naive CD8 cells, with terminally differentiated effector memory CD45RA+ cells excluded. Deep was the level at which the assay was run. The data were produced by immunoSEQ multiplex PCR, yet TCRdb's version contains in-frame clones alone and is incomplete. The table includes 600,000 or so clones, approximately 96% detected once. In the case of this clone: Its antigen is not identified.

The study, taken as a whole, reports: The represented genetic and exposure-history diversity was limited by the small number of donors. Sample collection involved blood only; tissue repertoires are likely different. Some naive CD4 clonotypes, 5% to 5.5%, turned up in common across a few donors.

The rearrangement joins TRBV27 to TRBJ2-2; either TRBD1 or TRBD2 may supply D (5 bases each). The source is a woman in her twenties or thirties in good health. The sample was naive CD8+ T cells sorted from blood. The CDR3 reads CASSGPGPSYANTGELFF. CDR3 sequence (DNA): TGTGCCAGCAGTGGCCCGGGACCAAGTTACGCGAACACCGGGGAGCTGTTTTTT.